This T cell receptor beta chain was found in a study of T cell clonotyping in hematopoietic cell transplantation. Study-wide findings and caveats: Pathologically expanded recipient clonotypes increased progressively from day 30 to day 180 as diversity fell.

Trimming cost V 0 bases and J 9 bases; bases outside gene matches: 8. Looked up from germline, CDR1 is SGHRS and CDR2 is YFSETQ. The CDR3 length is 14 residues. Comments on this clone: Its target is unknown.

Assay used: immunoSEQ multiplex PCR; TCRdb lists only in-frame clones, some missing. The sample has 9,400 or so clones; 86% are singletons. Samples: about 28 days before transplant, then days 30, 100 and 180 after. Sequencing was performed on PBMCs, taken 180 days after allogeneic stem cell transplant. This clonotype originated in a human patient who had an allogeneic stem cell transplant, so the T cells may come from the graft donor. The donor label of this sample is uncertain. Some clones in this sample may be carry-over from other donors' samples. The chain uses TRBV5-1 and TRBJ1-1, with 7 bases lining up with TRBD1. Here the CDR3 reads CASSLAGTAGQAFF. CDR3 bases: TGCGCCAGCAGCTTGGCCGGGACAGCGGGCCAAGCTTTCTTT.